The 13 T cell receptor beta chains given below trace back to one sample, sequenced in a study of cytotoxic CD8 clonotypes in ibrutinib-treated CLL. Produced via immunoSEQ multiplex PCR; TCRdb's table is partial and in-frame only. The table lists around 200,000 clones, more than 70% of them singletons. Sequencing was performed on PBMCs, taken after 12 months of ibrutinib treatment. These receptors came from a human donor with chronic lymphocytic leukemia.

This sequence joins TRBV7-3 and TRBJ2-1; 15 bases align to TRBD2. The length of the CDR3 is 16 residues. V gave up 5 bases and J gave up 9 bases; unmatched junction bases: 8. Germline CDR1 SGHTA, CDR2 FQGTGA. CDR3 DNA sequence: TGTGCCAGCAGCCAACGGACTAGCGGGGGGGCTAGTGAGCAGTTCTTC. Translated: CASSQRTSGGASEQFF.

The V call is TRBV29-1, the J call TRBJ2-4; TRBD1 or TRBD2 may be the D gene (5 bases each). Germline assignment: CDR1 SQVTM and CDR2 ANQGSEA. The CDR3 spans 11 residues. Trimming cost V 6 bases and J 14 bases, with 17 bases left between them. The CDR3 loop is CSVFEGLAKYF. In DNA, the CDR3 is TGCAGCGTCTTCGAGGGGTTGGCCAAGTACTTC.

CDR3 loop: CASSFLGARYGYTF. CDR3 in DNA: TGTGCCAGCAGCTTCCTGGGGGCGAGGTATGGCTACACCTTC. The chain couples TRBV11-1 to TRBJ1-2; a possible D gene is TRBD1 (6 bases). CDR3 size: 14 residues. Trimming left V 3 bases short and J 5 bases short, with 13 bases between. The germline gives CDR1 SGHAT, CDR2 FQDESV (reference sequence).

CDR3 region: CASRLDRYNEQFF. As DNA, the CDR3 is TGTGCCAGCAGGTTGGACAGATACAATGAGCAGTTCTTC. The chain is built from TRBV7-3 and TRBJ2-1, with a possible D match to TRBD1 (6 bases). V was pared by 6 bases and J by 4 bases, with 10 bases between. This CDR3 contains 13 residues. From germline, CDR1 is SGHTA and CDR2 FQGTGA.

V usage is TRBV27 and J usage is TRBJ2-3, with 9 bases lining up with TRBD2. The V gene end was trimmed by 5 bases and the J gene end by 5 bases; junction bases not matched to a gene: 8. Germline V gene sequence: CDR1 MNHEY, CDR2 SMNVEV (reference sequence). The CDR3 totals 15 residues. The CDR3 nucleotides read TGTGCCAGCAGTCAAGGGACTAGCCGTGGAGATACGCAGTATTTT. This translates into CASSQGTSRGDTQYF.

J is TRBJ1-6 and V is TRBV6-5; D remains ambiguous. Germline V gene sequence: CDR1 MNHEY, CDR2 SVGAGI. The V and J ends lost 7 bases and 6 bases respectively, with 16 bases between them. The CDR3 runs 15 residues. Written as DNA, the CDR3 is TGTGCCAGCAACCCTGCGGGCGGTTTTAATTCACCCCTCCACTTT. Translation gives CASNPAGGFNSPLHF.

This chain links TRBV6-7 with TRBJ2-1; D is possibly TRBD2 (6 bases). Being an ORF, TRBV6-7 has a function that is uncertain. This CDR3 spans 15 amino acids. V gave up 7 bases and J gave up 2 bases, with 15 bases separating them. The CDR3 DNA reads TGTGCCAGCACTCTGTCGGGAGCCCCCTACAATGAGCAGTTCTTC. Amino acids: CASTLSGAPYNEQFF.

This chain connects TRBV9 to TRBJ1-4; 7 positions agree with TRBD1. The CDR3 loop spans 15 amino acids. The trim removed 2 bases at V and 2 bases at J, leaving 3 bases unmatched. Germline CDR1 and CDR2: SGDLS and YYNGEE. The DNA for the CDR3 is TGTGCCAGCAGCGTCCAGGGACAGACTAATGAAAAACTGTTTTTT. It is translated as CASSVQGQTNEKLFF.

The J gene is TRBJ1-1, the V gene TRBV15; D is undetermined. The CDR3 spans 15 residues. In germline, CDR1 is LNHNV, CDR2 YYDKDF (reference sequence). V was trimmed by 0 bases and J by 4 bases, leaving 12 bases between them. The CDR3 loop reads CATSRDGSAGTEAFF. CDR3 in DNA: TGTGCCACCAGCAGAGATGGGTCCGCGGGCACTGAAGCTTTCTTT.

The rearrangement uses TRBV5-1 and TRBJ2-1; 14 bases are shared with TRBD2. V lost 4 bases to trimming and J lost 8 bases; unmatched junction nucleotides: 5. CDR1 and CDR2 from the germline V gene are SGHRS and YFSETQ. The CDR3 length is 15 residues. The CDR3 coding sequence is TGCGCCAGCAGCAGGACTAGCGGGGGGAGGTATGAGCAGTTCTTC. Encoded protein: CASSRTSGGRYEQFF.

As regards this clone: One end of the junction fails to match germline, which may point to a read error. DNA of the CDR3: TGTGCTAGCAGCCGGCGGGACTATGGCTACACCTTC. This encodes CASSRRDYGYTF. V gene TRBV7-7 combines with J gene TRBJ1-2; D unresolved. This CDR3 comprises 12 residues. The V gene's germline CDR1 is SSHAT and CDR2 FNYEAQ (reference sequence).

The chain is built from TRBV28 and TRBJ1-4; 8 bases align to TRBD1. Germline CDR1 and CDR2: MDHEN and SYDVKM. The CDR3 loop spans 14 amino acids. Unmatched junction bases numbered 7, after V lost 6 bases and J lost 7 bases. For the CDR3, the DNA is TGTGCCAGCAGGGGTGGACAGGGAGGTGAAAAACTGTTTTTT. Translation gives CASRGGQGGEKLFF.

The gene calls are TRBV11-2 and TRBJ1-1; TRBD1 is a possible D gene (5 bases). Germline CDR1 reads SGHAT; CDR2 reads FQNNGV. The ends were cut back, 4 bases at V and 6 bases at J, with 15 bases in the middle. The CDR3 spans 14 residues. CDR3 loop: CASSSLTGGAEAFF. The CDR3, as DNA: TGTGCCAGCAGCTCCCTTACAGGAGGCGCTGAAGCTTTCTTT.